These 22 T cell receptor beta chains were sequenced from one sample in a study of radiation and T cells in renal cell carcinoma. Noted time point: baseline pretreatment blood. Treatment of the sample: 15 Gy SBRT to primary tumor, nephrectomy 4 weeks later. Repertoires were generated with immunoSEQ multiplex PCR, while TCRdb's copy carries only in-frame clones and drops some. The sample shows around 160,000 clones, less than 90% of them seen only once. The sequenced sample was blood, obtained from a patient whose treatment included radiotherapy and nephrectomy. The source is a woman aged 65 to 85 with renal cell carcinoma.

The chain combines TRBV2 with TRBJ1-2, with TRBD1 as a possible D gene (6 bases). The V and J ends lost 6 bases and 8 bases respectively, with 13 bases between them. This CDR3 contains 12 residues. Germline values: CDR1 SNHLY, CDR2 FYNNEI. CDR3 sequence (DNA): TGTGCCAGCAGCCCAAACAGGGCGGGCTACACCTTC. Amino acids: CASSPNRAGYTF. The variable domain in full, with the rest retrieved from reference TRBV2 and TRBJ1-2, is EPEVTQTPSHQVTQMGQEVILRCVPISNHLYFYWYRQILGQKVEFLVSFYNNEISEKSEIFDDQFSVERPDGSNFTLKIRSTKLEDSAMYFCASSPNRAGYTFGSGTRLTVV.

This chain links TRBV29-1 with TRBJ2-7; D perhaps matches TRBD1 (6 bases). Trimming cost V 7 bases and J 6 bases, with 22 bases left between them. This CDR3 region has 14 residues. Germline V gene lookup returns CDR1 SQVTM and CDR2 ANQGSEA. CDR3 DNA sequence: TGCAGCGCGAGGGGGACGGGGAAGTGGCCCGAGCAGTACTTC. It codes for CSARGTGKWPEQYF.

The rearrangement links TRBV18 to TRBJ2-7; 10 bases line up with TRBD1. After removal of 3 bases from V and 3 bases from J, the junction contained 14 bases not matched to a gene. CDR1 is KGHSH and CDR2 is LQKENI in the germline V gene. CDR3 length: 18 amino acids. CDR3 sequence reads: CASSPTLSGTGDLYEQYF. The CDR3 DNA sequence: TGTGCCAGCTCACCCACGCTCTCGGGGACAGGGGATCTCTACGAGCAGTACTTC.

The genes are TRBV7-9 and TRBJ2-1; TRBD1 matches at 9 bases. Germline CDR1 SEHNR, CDR2 FQNEAQ (reference sequence). The CDR3 spans 15 residues. V was pared by 4 bases and J by 8 bases, with 9 bases of the junction left unmatched. This chain's CDR3 is CASSYPGQGMDEQFF. In DNA form, the CDR3 reads TGTGCCAGCAGCTATCCGGGACAGGGTATGGATGAGCAGTTCTTC.

This clone appeared a single time. This sequence joins TRBV4-1 and TRBJ2-3, with 8 bases lining up with TRBD1. Germline V gene data show CDR1 as MGHRA and CDR2 as YSYEKL. The CDR3 extends over 16 amino acids. The V gene end was trimmed by 2 bases and the J gene end by 4 bases; junction bases not matched to a gene: 8. The DNA of the CDR3 is TGCGCCAGCAGCCAACCCCAGGGGGCGCGAGCAGATACGCAGTATTTT. Protein product: CASSQPQGARADTQYF.

The chain joins TRBV7-6 to TRBJ2-5; D is perhaps TRBD2 (7 bases). This CDR3 region has 16 residues. The V and J ends lost 0 bases and 5 bases respectively, with 16 bases between them. In germline, CDR1 is SGHVS, CDR2 FNYEAQ. The CDR3 here is CASSLAGGGGWETQYF. CDR3 nucleotides: TGTGCCAGCAGCTTAGCGGGAGGGGGAGGATGGGAGACCCAGTACTTC.

V usage is TRBV7-3 and J usage is TRBJ2-5; 8 bases map to TRBD1. Trimming cost V 4 bases and J 4 bases; bases outside gene matches: 2. Germline values: CDR1 SGHTA, CDR2 FQGTGA. The CDR3 consists of 13 residues. In nucleotides, the CDR3 is TGTGCCAGCAGCTCTACAGGGGGAGAGACCCAGTACTTC. This sequence encodes CASSSTGGETQYF.

This clone was detected once. This chain uses TRBV2 with TRBJ1-1, with TRBD1 as a possible D gene (5 bases). Germline CDR1 SNHLY, CDR2 FYNNEI. Trimming stripped 6 bases from V and 4 bases from J, with 12 bases between. CDR3 length: 13 residues. CDR3 DNA: TGTGCCAGCAGAGCCCGGGGGAGCACTGAAGCTTTCTTT. Protein: CASRARGSTEAFF. Drawing the rest from reference TRBV2 and TRBJ1-1, the complete variable domain is EPEVTQTPSHQVTQMGQEVILRCVPISNHLYFYWYRQILGQKVEFLVSFYNNEISEKSEIFDDQFSVERPDGSNFTLKIRSTKLEDSAMYFCASRARGSTEAFFGQGTRLTVV.

The chain links TRBV5-1 to TRBJ2-3; 13 bases are shared with TRBD2. The CDR3 is 15 residues long. The germline V gene encodes CDR1 SGHRS and CDR2 YFSETQ. The J segment lost 6 bases and the V segment lost 5 bases, leaving 6 bases of the junction unmatched. The CDR3 nucleotides are TGCGCCAGCAGTTATGGGACTAGCGGGGTGGATACGCAGTATTTT. Translating it yields CASSYGTSGVDTQYF.

V usage is TRBV29-1 and J usage is TRBJ2-7, with a weak D call TRBD2 (6 bases). CDR1 and CDR2 from the germline V gene are SQVTM and ANQGSEA. There are 11 residues in the CDR3. Between the trimmed V and J ends, which lost 7 bases and 2 bases, there was a span of 9 bases. The CDR3 region has the DNA TGCAGCGCTGGGGGGACCTACGAGCAGTACTTC. It translates to CSAGGTYEQYF.

This clone was seen just once. The J gene is TRBJ2-3, the V gene TRBV5-8; D may be TRBD1 or TRBD2 (5 bases each). The CDR3 is 15 amino acids. V shed 6 bases and J shed 2 bases, with 16 bases lying between them. Germline CDR1 is SGHTS and CDR2 is YDEGEE. The CDR3 loop is CASTWRGVLTDTQYF. The CDR3 DNA is TGTGCCAGCACCTGGAGAGGGGTACTCACAGATACGCAGTATTTT. The complete variable domain, with remaining parts taken from reference TRBV5-8 and TRBJ2-3, reads EAGVTQSPTHLIKTRGQQATLRCSPISGHTSVYWYQQALGLGLQFLLWYDEGEERNRGNFPPRFSGRQFPNYSSELNVNALELEDSALYLCASTWRGVLTDTQYFGPGTRLTVL.

This sequence joins TRBV9 and TRBJ1-2, with 9 bases matching TRBD1. J was trimmed by 4 bases and V by 3 bases; bases with no gene match: 10. CDR3 size: 16 residues. Germline V lookup: CDR1 SGDLS, CDR2 YYNGEE. The CDR3 nucleotides are TGTGCCAGCAGCGCCCGGACAGGGGAGGAGAGCTATGGCTACACCTTC. Protein: CASSARTGEESYGYTF.

The genes are TRBV28 and TRBJ1-2; D is undetermined. Looked up from germline, CDR1 is MDHEN and CDR2 is SYDVKM. The CDR3 runs to 14 residues. V lost 3 bases, J lost 3 bases, and 11 bases lay in between. In DNA, the CDR3 is TGTGCCAGCAGTTTGCCGACAAGGGACTATGGCTACACCTTC. Residues: CASSLPTRDYGYTF.

The genes are TRBV19 and TRBJ2-5; D may be TRBD2 (6 bases). The V end was cut by 6 bases, the J end by 5 bases, with 16 bases between. The V gene's germline CDR1 is LNHDA and CDR2 SQIVND (reference sequence). The CDR3 loop spans 14 amino acids. The CDR3 loop is CASRGLGGIETQYF. CDR3 in DNA: TGTGCCAGTAGGGGACTGGGCGGAATTGAGACCCAGTACTTC.

This clone was seen a few times. The chain carries TRBV5-6 and TRBJ2-1, with D hard to call. Looked up from germline, CDR1 is SGHDT and CDR2 is YYEEEE. The CDR3 is 18 amino acids. Trimming took 0 bases from V and 0 from J, leaving 16 bases between them. The CDR3 region has the DNA TGTGCCAGCAGCTTGGTCCCTCTTACGGGCAGCTCCTACAATGAGCAGTTCTTC. It is translated as CASSLVPLTGSSYNEQFF.

The V call is TRBV19, the J call TRBJ1-5; D is ambiguous. The CDR3 runs 18 residues. Deletions cut 6 bases from V and 0 bases from J, with 21 bases between. CDR1 and CDR2 (germline): LNHDA, SQIVND (reference sequence). CDR3 in amino acids: CASSPLWVTAYSNQPQHF. The CDR3 DNA follows: TGTGCCAGTAGCCCTCTGTGGGTGACTGCTTATAGCAATCAGCCCCAGCATTTT. The full variable domain, in which reference TRBV19 and TRBJ1-5 provide the parts outside the CDR3, is DGGITQSPKYLFRKEGQNVTLSCEQNLNHDAMYWYRQDPGQGLRLIYYSQIVNDFQKGDIAEGYSVSREKKESFPLTVTSAQKNPTAFYLCASSPLWVTAYSNQPQHFGDGTRLSIL.

V gene TRBV9 combines with J gene TRBJ2-5; TRBD1 is a possible D gene (6 bases). The CDR3 extends over 15 amino acids. V lost 3 bases, J lost 2 bases, and 14 bases lay in between. CDR1 and CDR2 (germline): SGDLS, YYNGEE. CDR3 amino acids: CASSASPGQQETQYF. CDR3 coding DNA: TGTGCCAGCAGCGCATCACCGGGACAACAAGAGACCCAGTACTTC.

This chain uses TRBV19 with TRBJ1-1; the match to TRBD1 covers 7 bases. With V trimmed by 5 bases and J by 7 bases, 7 bases remained unmatched. The CDR3 sequence is 13 residues long. Germline loops: CDR1 LNHDA, CDR2 SQIVND (reference sequence). CDR3 amino acids: CASSRQGGGEAFF. The CDR3, as DNA: TGTGCCAGTAGTCGACAGGGAGGTGGTGAAGCTTTCTTT.

The J gene is TRBJ2-7, the V gene TRBV10-1; possible D gene TRBD2, 5 bases. Looked up from germline, CDR1 is WNHNN and CDR2 is SYGVQD (reference sequence). The V end was cut by 4 bases, the J end by 2 bases, with 12 bases between. The CDR3 is 14 residues long. This CDR3 is CASSVQRETYEQYF. DNA of the CDR3: TGCGCCAGCAGTGTACAGAGGGAAACCTACGAGCAGTACTTC.

V is TRBV5-4 and J is TRBJ1-1; 11 bases fit TRBD1. J gave up 2 bases and V 4 bases, and 7 bases lay outside the gene matches. Germline V gene data show CDR1 as SGHNT and CDR2 as YYREEE (reference sequence). This CDR3 is 16 amino acids long. The CDR3 protein is CASSTSGTGGNTEAFF. The DNA of the CDR3 is TGTGCCAGCAGCACCTCCGGGACAGGGGGTAACACTGAAGCTTTCTTT.

The chain has TRBV4-3 and TRBJ2-3, with D unclear. The CDR3 length is 16 residues. V was shortened by 0 bases and J by 0 bases, with 10 bases between the two germline ends. The V gene's germline CDR1 is LGHNA and CDR2 YSLEER. CDR3 nucleotide sequence: TGCGCCAGCAGCCAAGATGGGCTAGATAGCACAGATACGCAGTATTTT. This encodes CASSQDGLDSTDTQYF.

V gene TRBV5-1 combines with J gene TRBJ1-2, with D hard to call. CDR3 length: 13 amino acids. Deletions cut 5 bases from V and 5 bases from J, with 13 bases between. The germline V gene encodes CDR1 SGHRS and CDR2 YFSETQ. The CDR3 sequence: CASSLQLGYGYTF. CDR3 DNA: TGCGCCAGCAGTCTCCAGCTGGGGTATGGCTACACCTTC. Supplemented by reference TRBV5-1 and TRBJ1-2, the full variable domain reads KAGVTQTPRYLIKTRGQQVTLSCSPISGHRSVSWYQQTPGQGLQFLFEYFSETQRNKGNFPGRFSGRQFSNSRSEMNVSTLELGDSALYLCASSLQLGYGYTFGSGTRLTVV.